A single sample is the source of the 7 T cell receptor beta chains below, sequenced in a study of neurological immune-mediated disorders. TCRdb itself ran the 5' RACE reads through MiXCR, one entry per CDR3 protein. The repertoire holds some 61,000 distinct CDR3 sequences, with 3% to 5% as singletons. The sequencing input was PBMCs. All receptors come from a man between 25 and 39 years old with multiple sclerosis.

Many counts were recorded for this clonotype. This chain uses TRBV10-3 with TRBJ2-2; D remains unclear. Trimming cost V 0 bases and J 6 bases, with 11 bases left between them. The V gene's germline CDR1 is ENHRY and CDR2 SYGVKD. The CDR3 runs 15 residues. The CDR3, as DNA: TGTGCCATCAGTGAGTCAAGTCCCAGCTCCGGGGAGCTGTTTTTT. Its protein product is CAISESSPSSGELFF.

This clonotype was seen at least ten times. The rearrangement uses TRBV5-1 and TRBJ2-5, with no clear D. Germline V lookup: CDR1 SGHRS, CDR2 YFSETQ. CDR3 size: 13 residues. V dropped 2 bases and J dropped 2 bases, with 7 bases sitting between them. The CDR3 protein is CASSLTVQETQYF. The CDR3 nucleotides read TGCGCCAGCAGCTTAACAGTACAAGAGACCCAGTACTTC.

This clonotype has ten or more counts. The rearrangement links TRBV20-1 to TRBJ1-1, with 8 bases identical to TRBD1. Germline CDR1 is DFQATT and CDR2 is SNEGSKA (reference sequence). Trimming removed 3 bases from V and 7 bases from J; junction bases left unmatched: 7. The CDR3 extends over 13 amino acids. CDR3 in DNA: TGCAGTGCTAGGGCGACAGGGGAATATGAAGCTTTCTTT. Translating it yields CSARATGEYEAFF.

This clonotype was detected ten times or more. V usage is TRBV6-5 and J usage is TRBJ1-4; unclear D gene. Trimming removed 6 bases from V and 10 bases from J, with 15 bases in between. The germline gives CDR1 MNHEY, CDR2 SVGAGI. The CDR3 contains 13 residues. The CDR3 sequence is CASSFRQMGKLFF. DNA of the CDR3: TGTGCCAGCAGCTTTAGACAAATGGGAAAACTGTTTTTT.

In this sample, this clonotype turned up many times. This rearrangement joins TRBV20-1 to TRBJ1-1; D is unresolved. The CDR3 is 11 amino acids. V lost 3 bases and J 8 bases, leaving 10 bases between the germline ends. The germline V gene encodes CDR1 DFQATT and CDR2 SNEGSKA (reference sequence). CDR3 sequence (DNA): TGCAGTGCTAGGGAGACAAACGAAGCTTTCTTT. This gives the protein CSARETNEAFF.

This clonotype was seen ten or more times. J is TRBJ2-5 and V is TRBV7-9, with D maybe TRBD2 (6 bases). The CDR3 consists of 19 residues. The germline V gene encodes CDR1 SEHNR and CDR2 FQNEAQ (reference sequence). With 1 base removed from V and 0 bases from J, the gap between germline ends came to 21 bases. The CDR3 protein is CASSLDPVVWGLNQETQYF. CDR3 bases: TGTGCCAGCAGCTTAGATCCGGTCGTGTGGGGACTTAACCAAGAGACCCAGTACTTC.

This clonotype was found a few times. The chain combines TRBV5-1 with TRBJ1-2; tentative D call: TRBD1 (6 bases). The length of the CDR3 is 14 residues. Germline V lookup: CDR1 SGHRS, CDR2 YFSETQ. V gave up 0 bases and J gave up 4 bases, with 10 bases separating them. CDR3 DNA: TGCGCCAGCAGCTTGGCCCAGGGGTTCTATGGCTACACCTTC. Its protein product is CASSLAQGFYGYTF.